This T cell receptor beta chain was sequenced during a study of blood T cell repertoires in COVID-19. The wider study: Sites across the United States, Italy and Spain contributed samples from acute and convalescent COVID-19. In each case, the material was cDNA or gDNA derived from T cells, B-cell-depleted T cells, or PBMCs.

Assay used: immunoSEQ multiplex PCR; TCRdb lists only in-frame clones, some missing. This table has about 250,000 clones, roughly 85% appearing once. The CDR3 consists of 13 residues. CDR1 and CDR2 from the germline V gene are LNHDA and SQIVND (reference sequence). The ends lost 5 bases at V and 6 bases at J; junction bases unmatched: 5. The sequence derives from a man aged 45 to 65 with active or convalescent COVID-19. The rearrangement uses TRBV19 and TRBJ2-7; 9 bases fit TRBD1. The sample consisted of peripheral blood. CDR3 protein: CASSLGTGSEQYF. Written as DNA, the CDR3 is TGTGCCAGTAGTTTAGGGACAGGGTCCGAGCAGTACTTC.